The 5 T cell receptor beta chains below were found in one sample sequenced in a study of CD8 T cells in ankylosing spondylitis. TCRdb used MiXCR to reprocess the 5' RACE reads, holding one entry per CDR3 protein. This table holds 350,000 to 450,000 distinct CDR3 sequences, roughly 20% found once. The sequenced sample consisted of blood, either unsorted or a sorted T cell fraction (not recorded which). These receptors came from a male donor with ankylosing spondylitis or in good health (not recorded which).

The V gene is TRBV4-1, the J gene TRBJ2-1, with D tentatively TRBD2 (6 bases). V lost 6 bases and J lost 6, with 15 bases in between. From germline, CDR1 is MGHRA and CDR2 YSYEKL. This CDR3 spans 14 amino acids. The CDR3 protein is CASRPPGGTNEQFF. As DNA, the CDR3 is TGCGCCAGCAGGCCCCCCGGGGGAACCAATGAGCAGTTCTTC.

This clonotype has a handful of counts. The chain carries TRBV20-1 and TRBJ1-1; a possible D gene is TRBD1 (6 bases). The CDR3 covers 14 residues. V dropped 2 bases and J dropped 2 bases, with 12 bases sitting between them. Germline V lookup: CDR1 DFQATT, CDR2 SNEGSKA (reference sequence). The CDR3, as DNA: TGCAGTGCTAGAATCGGGACAAGCAACACTGAAGCTTTCTTT. Translating it yields CSARIGTSNTEAFF.

The chain has TRBV27 and TRBJ2-3; tentative D call: TRBD2 (5 bases). Trimming left V 7 bases short and J 2 bases short, with 16 bases between. Germline V gives CDR1 MNHEY, CDR2 SMNVEV (reference sequence). CDR3 size: 15 residues. The CDR3 sequence is CASKNRESSTDTQYF. For the CDR3, the DNA is TGTGCCAGCAAAAATAGGGAGTCCTCCACAGATACGCAGTATTTT.

This clonotype was detected a few times. The chain carries TRBV6-1 and TRBJ2-1, with TRBD2 matching over 12 bases. The germline gives CDR1 MNHNS, CDR2 SASEGT. Trimming took 6 bases from V and 8 from J; bases not matched to a gene: 11. There are 16 residues in the CDR3. The CDR3 loop reads CASSRYPSGGAYEQFF. CDR3 nucleotide sequence: TGTGCCAGCAGCCGATACCCTAGCGGGGGGGCCTATGAGCAGTTCTTC.

The chain joins TRBV28 to TRBJ2-7; 11 nucleotides line up with TRBD2. The germline V gene has CDR1 MDHEN and CDR2 SYDVKM. The CDR3 runs to 16 residues. Trimming took 2 bases from V and 2 from J; bases not matched to a gene: 5. The CDR3 reads CASSLPTSGGTYEQYF. The CDR3, as DNA: TGTGCCAGCAGTTTACCAACTAGCGGGGGAACCTACGAGCAGTACTTC.